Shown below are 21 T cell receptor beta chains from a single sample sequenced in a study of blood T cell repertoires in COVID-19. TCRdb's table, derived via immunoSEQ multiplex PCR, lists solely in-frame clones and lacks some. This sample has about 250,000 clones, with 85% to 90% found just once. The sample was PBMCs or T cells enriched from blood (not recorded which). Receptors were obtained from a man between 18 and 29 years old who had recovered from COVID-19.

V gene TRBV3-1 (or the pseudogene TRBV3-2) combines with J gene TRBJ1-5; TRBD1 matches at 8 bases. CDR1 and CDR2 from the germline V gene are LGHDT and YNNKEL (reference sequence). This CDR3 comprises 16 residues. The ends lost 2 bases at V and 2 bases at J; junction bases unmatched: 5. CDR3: CASSQRTGPGNQPQHF. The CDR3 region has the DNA TGTGCCAGCAGCCAAAGGACAGGGCCCGGCAATCAGCCCCAGCATTTT.

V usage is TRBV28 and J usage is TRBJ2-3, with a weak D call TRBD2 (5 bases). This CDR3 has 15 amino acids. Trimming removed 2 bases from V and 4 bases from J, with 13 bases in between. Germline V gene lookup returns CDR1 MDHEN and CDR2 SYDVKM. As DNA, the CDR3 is TGTGCCAGCAGTTTAGTGGGGAGTCTGGCAGATACGCAGTATTTT. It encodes CASSLVGSLADTQYF.

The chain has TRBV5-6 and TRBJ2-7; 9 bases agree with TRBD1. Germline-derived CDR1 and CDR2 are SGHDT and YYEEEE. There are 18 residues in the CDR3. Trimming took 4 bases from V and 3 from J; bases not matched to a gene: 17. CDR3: CASSLERGTGRDYYEQYF. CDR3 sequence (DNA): TGTGCCAGCAGCCTTGAACGTGGGACAGGGCGGGATTACTACGAGCAGTACTTC. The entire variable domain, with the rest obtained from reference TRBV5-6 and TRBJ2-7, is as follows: DAGVTQSPTHLIKTRGQQVTLRCSPKSGHDTVSWYQQALGQGPQFIFQYYEEEERQRGNFPDRFSGHQFPNYSSELNVNALLLGDSALYLCASSLERGTGRDYYEQYFGPGTRLTVT.

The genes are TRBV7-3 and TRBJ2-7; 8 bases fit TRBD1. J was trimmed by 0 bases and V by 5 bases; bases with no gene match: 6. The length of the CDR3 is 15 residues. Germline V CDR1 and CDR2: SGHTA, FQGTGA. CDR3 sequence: CASSAQTGDSYEQYF. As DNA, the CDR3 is TGTGCCAGCAGCGCCCAGACAGGGGACTCCTACGAGCAGTACTTC.

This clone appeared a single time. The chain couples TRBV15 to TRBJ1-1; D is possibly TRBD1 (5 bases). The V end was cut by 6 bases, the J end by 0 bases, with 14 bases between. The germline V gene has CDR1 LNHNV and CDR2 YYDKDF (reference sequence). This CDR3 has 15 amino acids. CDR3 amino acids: CATRGLRSMNTEAFF. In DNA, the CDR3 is TGTGCCACCAGGGGGCTTCGGAGCATGAACACTGAAGCTTTCTTT.

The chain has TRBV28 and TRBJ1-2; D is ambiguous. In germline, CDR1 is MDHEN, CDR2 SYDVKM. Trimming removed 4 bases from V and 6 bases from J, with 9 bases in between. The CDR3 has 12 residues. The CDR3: CASSWTINGYTF. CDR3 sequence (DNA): TGTGCCAGCAGTTGGACTATTAATGGCTACACCTTC.

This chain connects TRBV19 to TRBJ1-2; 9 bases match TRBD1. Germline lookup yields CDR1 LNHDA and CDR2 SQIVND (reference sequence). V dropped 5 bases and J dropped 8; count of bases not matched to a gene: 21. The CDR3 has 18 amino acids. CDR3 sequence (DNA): TGTGCCAGTAGTCTGGGGACAGGGAGCAACCGATCCTCCCGGGGCTACACCTTC. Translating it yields CASSLGTGSNRSSRGYTF.

This chain's CDR3 is CASSKASGELFF. CDR3 sequence (DNA): TGTGCCAGTAGTAAAGCGAGCGGGGAGCTGTTTTTT. J is TRBJ2-2 and V is TRBV19; D uncertain. Germline CDR1 is LNHDA and CDR2 is SQIVND (reference sequence). Trimming removed 4 bases at V and 7 bases at J, with 7 bases between. The CDR3 totals 12 residues.

The CDR3 loop is CASSSTGGSDTQYF. CDR3 sequence (DNA): TGTGCCAGCAGCTCTACGGGGGGGTCAGATACGCAGTATTTT. This chain connects TRBV7-9 to TRBJ2-3, with 8 bases lining up with TRBD2. Unmatched junction bases numbered 4, after V lost 4 bases and J lost 4 bases. CDR3 length: 14 amino acids. The germline CDR1 and CDR2 sequences are SEHNR and FQNEAQ (reference sequence).

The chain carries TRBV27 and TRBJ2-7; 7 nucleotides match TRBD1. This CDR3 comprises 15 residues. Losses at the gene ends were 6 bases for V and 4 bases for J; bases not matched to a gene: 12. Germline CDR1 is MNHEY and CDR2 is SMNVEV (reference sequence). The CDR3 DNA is TGTGCCAGCAGGGGATCGGGGACAGTGAAATACGAGCAGTACTTC. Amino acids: CASRGSGTVKYEQYF.

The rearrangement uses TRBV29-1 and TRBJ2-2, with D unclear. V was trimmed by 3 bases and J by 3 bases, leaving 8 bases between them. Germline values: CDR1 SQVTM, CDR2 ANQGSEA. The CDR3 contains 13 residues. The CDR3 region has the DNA TGCAGCGTTGAGGCCTCCGACACCGGGGAGCTGTTTTTT. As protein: CSVEASDTGELFF.

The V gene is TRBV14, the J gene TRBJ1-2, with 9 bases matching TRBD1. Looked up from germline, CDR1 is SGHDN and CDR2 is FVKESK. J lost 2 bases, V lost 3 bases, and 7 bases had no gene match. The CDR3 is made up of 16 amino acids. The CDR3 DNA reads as TGTGCCAGCAGCCATTACGGACAGGGGAGCAACTATGGCTACACCTTC. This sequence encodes CASSHYGQGSNYGYTF.

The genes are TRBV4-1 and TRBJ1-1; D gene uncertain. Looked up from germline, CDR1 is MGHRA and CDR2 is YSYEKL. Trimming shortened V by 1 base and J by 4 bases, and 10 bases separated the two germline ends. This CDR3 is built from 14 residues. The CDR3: CASSQGPGLTEAFF. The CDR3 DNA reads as TGCGCCAGCAGCCAAGGTCCGGGTCTCACTGAAGCTTTCTTT.

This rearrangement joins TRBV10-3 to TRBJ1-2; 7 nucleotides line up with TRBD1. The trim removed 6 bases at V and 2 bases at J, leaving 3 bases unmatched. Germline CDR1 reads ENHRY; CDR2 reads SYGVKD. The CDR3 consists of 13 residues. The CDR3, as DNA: TGTGCCATCAGGTTACAGGGGAACTATGGCTACACCTTC. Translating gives CAIRLQGNYGYTF.

CDR3 sequence (DNA): TGTGCCAGTAGAGAGCGGGAAACGGGTACGCAGTATTTT. This translates into CASRERETGTQYF. The chain carries TRBV19 and TRBJ2-3, with 7 positions matching TRBD2. Per the germline V gene, CDR1 is LNHDA and CDR2 is SQIVND (reference sequence). The V segment lost 6 bases and the J segment 8 bases; nucleotides outside the gene matches: 8. This CDR3 is 13 amino acids long.

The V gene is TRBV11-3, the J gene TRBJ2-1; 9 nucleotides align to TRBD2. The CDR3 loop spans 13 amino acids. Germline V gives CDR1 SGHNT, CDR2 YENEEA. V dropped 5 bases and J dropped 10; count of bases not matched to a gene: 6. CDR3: CASSRGLASEQFF. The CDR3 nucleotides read TGTGCCAGCAGCCGAGGACTAGCGAGCGAGCAGTTCTTC.

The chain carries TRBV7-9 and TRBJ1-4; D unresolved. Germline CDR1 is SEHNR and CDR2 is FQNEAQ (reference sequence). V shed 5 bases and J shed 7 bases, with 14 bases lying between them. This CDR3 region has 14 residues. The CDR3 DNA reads TGTGCCAGCAGCCCACCCGGGGAAGTTGAAAAACTGTTTTTT. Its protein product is CASSPPGEVEKLFF. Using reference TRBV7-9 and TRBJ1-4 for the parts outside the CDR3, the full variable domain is DTGVSQNPRHKITKRGQNVTFRCDPISEHNRLYWYRQTLGQGPEFLTYFQNEAQLEKSRLLSDRFSAERPKGSFSTLEIQRTEQGDSAMYLCASSPPGEVEKLFFGSGTQLSVL.

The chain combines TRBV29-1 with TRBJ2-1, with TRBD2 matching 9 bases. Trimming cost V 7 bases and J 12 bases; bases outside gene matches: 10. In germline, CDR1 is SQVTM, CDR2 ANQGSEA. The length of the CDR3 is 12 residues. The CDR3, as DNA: TGCAGCGCCCCGGGACTAGCAGAGGTGCAGTTCTTC. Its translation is CSAPGLAEVQFF.

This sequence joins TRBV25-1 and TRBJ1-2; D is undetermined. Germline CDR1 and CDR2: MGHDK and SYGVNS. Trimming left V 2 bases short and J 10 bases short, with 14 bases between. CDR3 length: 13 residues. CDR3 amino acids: CASSEITGSAYTF. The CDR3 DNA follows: TGTGCCAGCAGTGAAATAACCGGGTCCGCCTACACCTTC.

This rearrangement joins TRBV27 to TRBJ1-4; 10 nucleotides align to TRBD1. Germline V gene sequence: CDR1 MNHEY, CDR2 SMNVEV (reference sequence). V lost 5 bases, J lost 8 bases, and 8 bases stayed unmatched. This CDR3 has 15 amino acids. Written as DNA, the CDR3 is TGTGCCAGCAGTCTGCGACAGGGGGCTGGGGAAAAACTGTTTTTT. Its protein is CASSLRQGAGEKLFF. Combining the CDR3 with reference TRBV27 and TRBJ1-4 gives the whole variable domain EAQVTQNPRYLITVTGKKLTVTCSQNMNHEYMSWYRQDPGLGLRQIYYSMNVEVTDKGDVPEGYKVSRKEKRNFPLILESPSPNQTSLYFCASSLRQGAGEKLFFGSGTQLSVL.

Here the CDR3 reads CAISAGQGANFYGYTF. CDR3 coding DNA: TGTGCCATCAGTGCTGGACAGGGGGCTAACTTCTATGGCTACACCTTC. The chain uses TRBV10-3 and TRBJ1-2, with 11 bases that match TRBD1. CDR3 length: 16 amino acids. V trimming: 4 bases; J trimming: 4 bases; junction bases outside the gene matches: 8. Germline V gives CDR1 ENHRY, CDR2 SYGVKD.